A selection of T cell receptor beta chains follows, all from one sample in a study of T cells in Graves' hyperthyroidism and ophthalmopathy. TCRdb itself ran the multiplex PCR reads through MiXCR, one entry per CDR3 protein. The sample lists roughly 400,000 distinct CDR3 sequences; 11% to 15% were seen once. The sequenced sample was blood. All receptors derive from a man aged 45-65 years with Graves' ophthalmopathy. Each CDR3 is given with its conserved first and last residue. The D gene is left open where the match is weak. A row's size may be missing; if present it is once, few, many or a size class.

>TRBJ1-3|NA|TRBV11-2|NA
TGTGCCAGCAGCTTAGACCTTCGGGGGAACACCATATATTTT
CASSLDLRGNTIYF
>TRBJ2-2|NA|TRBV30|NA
TGTGCCTGGAGTTACCAGGACGGCGGGGAGCTGTTTTTT
CAWSYQDGGELFF
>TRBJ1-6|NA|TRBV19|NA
TGTGCCAGTAGTCCCCGGGACCCGCTCGGATCACCCCTCCACTTT
CASSPRDPLGSPLHF
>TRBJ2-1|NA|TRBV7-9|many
TGTGCCAGCAGCTTCGATGGCTACAATGAGCAGTTCTTC
CASSFDGYNEQFF
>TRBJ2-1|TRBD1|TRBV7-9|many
TGTGCCAGCAGCTTAGTAGCGGGGACAGGGGACAATGAGCAGTTCTTC
CASSLVAGTGDNEQFF
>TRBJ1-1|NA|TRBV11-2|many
TGTGCCAGCAGCTTAGAGTGGATGAACACTGAAGCTTTCTTT
CASSLEWMNTEAFF
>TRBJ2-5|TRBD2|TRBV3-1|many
TGTGCCAGCAGCCAAGATTTTTTCCTAGCGGAAGACCAAGAGACCCAGTACTTC
CASSQDFFLAEDQETQYF
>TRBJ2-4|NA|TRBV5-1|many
TGCGCCAGCAGCTTGGTAGGGGAAAACATTCAGTACTTC
CASSLVGENIQYF
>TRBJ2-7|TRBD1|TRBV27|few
TGTGCCAGCAGTCCGGGACAGGGCTTTGCCTCCTACGAGCAGTACTTC
CASSPGQGFASYEQYF
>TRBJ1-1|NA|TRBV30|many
TGTGCCTGGAGTACAAGGATGAACACTGAAGCTTTCTTT
CAWSTRMNTEAFF
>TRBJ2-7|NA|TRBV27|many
TGTGCCAGCAGTGTAAAGGGCTCCCCCGCCGAGCAGTACTTC
CASSVKGSPAEQYF
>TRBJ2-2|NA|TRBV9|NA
TGTGCCAGCAGCGCAAGACGCGTCGCGAACACCGGGGAGCTGTTTTTT
CASSARRVANTGELFF
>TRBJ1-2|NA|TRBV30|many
TGTGCCTGCCCACCTTCAAGGACGGCCTATGGCTACACCTTC
CACPPSRTAYGYTF
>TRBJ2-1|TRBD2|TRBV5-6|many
TGTGCCAGCAGCCCAACCGGGACTAGCGGGACCTCCTACAATGAGCAGTTCTTC
CASSPTGTSGTSYNEQFF
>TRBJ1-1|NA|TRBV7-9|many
TGTGCCAGCAGCCCCCTCGGGAGGAGGCAGAACACTGAAGCTTTCTTT
CASSPLGRRQNTEAFF
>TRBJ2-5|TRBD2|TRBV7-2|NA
TGTGCCAGCAGCCCTCAAGCGGGAGGCGGAGAGACCCAGTACTTC
CASSPQAGGGETQYF
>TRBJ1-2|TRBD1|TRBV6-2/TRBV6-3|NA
TGTGCCAGCAGTTACGTCGCAGGGGGTGGCTATGGCTACACCTTC
CASSYVAGGGYGYTF
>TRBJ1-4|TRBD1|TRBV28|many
TGTGCCAGCAGTTTGGGACAGGGGGCTGAAAAACTGTTTTTT
CASSLGQGAEKLFF
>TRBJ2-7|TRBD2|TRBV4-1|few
TGCGCCAGCAGTCGAACACCGCCGGCGGGAGCGGTCTCCGAGCAGTACTTC
CASSRTPPAGAVSEQYF
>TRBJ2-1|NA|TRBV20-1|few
TGCAGTGCAAGGACGTTCGGTGAGCAGTTCTTC
CSARTFGEQFF
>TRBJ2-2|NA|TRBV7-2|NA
TGTGCCAGCAGCTTAAGGAGGCGGGCCGGGGAGCTGTTTTTT
CASSLRRRAGELFF
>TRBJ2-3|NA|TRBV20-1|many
TGCAGTGCTAGATCCTCGGGCACAGATACGCAGTATTTT
CSARSSGTDTQYF
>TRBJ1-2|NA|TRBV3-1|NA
TGTGCCAGCAGCAATACCGGGACACCAAATGGCTACACCTTC
CASSNTGTPNGYTF
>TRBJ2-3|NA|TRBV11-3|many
TGTGCCAGCAGCTTCCCCCCCCTCGTTACGCAGTATTTT
CASSFPPLVTQYF
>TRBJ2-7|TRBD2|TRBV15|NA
TGTGCCACCAGCAATTCAGGACTAGCGGGAGTAAGGGCCTACGAGCAGTACTTC
CATSNSGLAGVRAYEQYF
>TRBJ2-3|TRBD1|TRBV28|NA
TGTGCCAGCAGTTCACAGGGGGGATACACAGATACGCAGTATTTT
CASSSQGGYTDTQYF
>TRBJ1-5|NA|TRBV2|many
TGTGCCAGCAGTAAAACAGGGAGGCAGCCCCAGCATTTT
CASSKTGRQPQHF
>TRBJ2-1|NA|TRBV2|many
TGTGCCAGCATGCGGTCCCACAATGAGCAGTTCTTC
CASMRSHNEQFF
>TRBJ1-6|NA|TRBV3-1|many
TGTGCCAGCAGCCACCAGGGAGGGGGGTCACCCCTCCACTTT
CASSHQGGGSPLHF
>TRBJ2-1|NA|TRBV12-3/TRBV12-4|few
TGTGCCAGCAGTTTTTCGGGGCTCCAGTACAATGAGCAGTTCTTC
CASSFSGLQYNEQFF
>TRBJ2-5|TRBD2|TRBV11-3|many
TGTGCCAGCAGCTTGAGGACTAGCGGGTACCAAGAGACCCAGTACTTC
CASSLRTSGYQETQYF
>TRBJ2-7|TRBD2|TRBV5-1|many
TGCGCCAGCAGCTTGCGTCTAGCGGGAGGGCCGGGGGAGCAGTACTTC
CASSLRLAGGPGEQYF
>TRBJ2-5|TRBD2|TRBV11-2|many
TGTGCCAGCAGCTCCGGGACTAGCGGGAGAGAGACCCAGTACTTC
CASSSGTSGRETQYF
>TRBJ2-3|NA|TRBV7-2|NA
TGTGCCAGCAGCCGTCCCATCGTAGATACGCAGTATTTT
CASSRPIVDTQYF
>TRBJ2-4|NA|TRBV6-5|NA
TGTGCCAGCAGTTATATTAGAACAACAGCCAAAAACATTCAGTACTTC
CASSYIRTTAKNIQYF
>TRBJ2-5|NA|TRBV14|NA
TGTGCCAGCAGCCAAGTATCACAGGAAGAGACCCAGTACTTC
CASSQVSQEETQYF
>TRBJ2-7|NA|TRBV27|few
TGTGCCAGCAGTCCCCCGCCGACGGGGAGCTCCTACGAGCAGTACTTC
CASSPPPTGSSYEQYF
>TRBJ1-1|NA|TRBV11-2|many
TGTGCCAGCAGCTTCGGGATCCAGAACACTGAAGCTTTCTTT
CASSFGIQNTEAFF
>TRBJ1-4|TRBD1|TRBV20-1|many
TGCAGTGCTAGAGAGGAGGACAGGGACAATGAAAAACTGTTTTTT
CSAREEDRDNEKLFF
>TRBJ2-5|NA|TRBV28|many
TGTGCCAGCGGGGGTGTGGCTTCAAAAGAGACCCAGTACTTC
CASGGVASKETQYF
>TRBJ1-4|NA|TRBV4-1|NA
TGCGCCAACCGCCAAAGCCCGGCAGGGGTTTACGGAAAACTGTTTTTT
CANRQSPAGVYGKLFF
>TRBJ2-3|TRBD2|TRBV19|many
TGTGCCAGTACCCTTAGCGGGAGACGCACAGATACGCAGTATTTT
CASTLSGRRTDTQYF
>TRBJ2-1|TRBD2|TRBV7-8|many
TGTGCCAGCAGCTGGACTAGCGCCAGGCAAGTTGAGCAGTTCTTC
CASSWTSARQVEQFF
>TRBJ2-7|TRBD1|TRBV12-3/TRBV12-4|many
TGTGCCAGCAGCAACCGGGACAGCTCGGATATGAACTTC
CASSNRDSSDMNF
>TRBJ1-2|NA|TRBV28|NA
TGTGCCAGCAGTTCGGCCGAGGCGGGCTACACCTTC
CASSSAEAGYTF
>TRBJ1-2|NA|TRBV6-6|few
TGTGCCAGCAGTTACTCGGACGGCTATGGCTACACCTTC
CASSYSDGYGYTF
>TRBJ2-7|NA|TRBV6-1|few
TGTGCCAGCACCAAGAGGACGGGACTTTCCTACGAGCAGTACTTC
CASTKRTGLSYEQYF
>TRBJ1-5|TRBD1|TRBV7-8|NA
TGTGCCAGCAGCTACCAGGCGGGGCAGGGGGCTAATCAGCCCCAGCATTTT
CASSYQAGQGANQPQHF
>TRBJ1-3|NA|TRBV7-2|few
TGTGCCAGCAGCTGGGACGGGGGAAACACCATATATTTT
CASSWDGGNTIYF
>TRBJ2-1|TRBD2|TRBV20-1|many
TGCAGTGCTAGGGAGCCCGGGACTAGCGGGATTGGCGATGAGCAGTTCTTC
CSAREPGTSGIGDEQFF
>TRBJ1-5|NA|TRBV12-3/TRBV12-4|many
TGTGCCAGCAGTTTAGGAAACGACCTCAGGCAGCCCCAGCATTTT
CASSLGNDLRQPQHF